The sequence of this TCR beta chain was determined in a study of cytomegalovirus exposure and HLA in healthy donors. Study-level points and caveats: In a later analysis, V- and J-gene trimming of beta chains associated with a DCLRE1C missense variant, replicated independently.

The CDR3 is 16 amino acids. The V end was cut by 1 base, the J end by 1 base, with 13 bases between. From germline, CDR1 is MGHRA and CDR2 YSYEKL. With regard to this clone: Its antigen is unidentified.

With 60 Vbeta and 13 Jbeta primers, the PCR was carried out. Produced via immunoSEQ multiplex PCR; TCRdb's table is partial and in-frame only. The table has approximately 150,000 clones, around 80% seen once. The chain has TRBV4-1 and TRBJ2-5, with D perhaps TRBD1 (6 bases). Source material: PBMCs. The receptor was derived from a woman aged 45-65 years in good health and CMV-seropositive. Here the CDR3 reads CASSQAPDSPQETQYF. DNA of the CDR3: TGCGCCAGCAGCCAAGCCCCGGACAGTCCCCAAGAGACCCAGTACTTC.